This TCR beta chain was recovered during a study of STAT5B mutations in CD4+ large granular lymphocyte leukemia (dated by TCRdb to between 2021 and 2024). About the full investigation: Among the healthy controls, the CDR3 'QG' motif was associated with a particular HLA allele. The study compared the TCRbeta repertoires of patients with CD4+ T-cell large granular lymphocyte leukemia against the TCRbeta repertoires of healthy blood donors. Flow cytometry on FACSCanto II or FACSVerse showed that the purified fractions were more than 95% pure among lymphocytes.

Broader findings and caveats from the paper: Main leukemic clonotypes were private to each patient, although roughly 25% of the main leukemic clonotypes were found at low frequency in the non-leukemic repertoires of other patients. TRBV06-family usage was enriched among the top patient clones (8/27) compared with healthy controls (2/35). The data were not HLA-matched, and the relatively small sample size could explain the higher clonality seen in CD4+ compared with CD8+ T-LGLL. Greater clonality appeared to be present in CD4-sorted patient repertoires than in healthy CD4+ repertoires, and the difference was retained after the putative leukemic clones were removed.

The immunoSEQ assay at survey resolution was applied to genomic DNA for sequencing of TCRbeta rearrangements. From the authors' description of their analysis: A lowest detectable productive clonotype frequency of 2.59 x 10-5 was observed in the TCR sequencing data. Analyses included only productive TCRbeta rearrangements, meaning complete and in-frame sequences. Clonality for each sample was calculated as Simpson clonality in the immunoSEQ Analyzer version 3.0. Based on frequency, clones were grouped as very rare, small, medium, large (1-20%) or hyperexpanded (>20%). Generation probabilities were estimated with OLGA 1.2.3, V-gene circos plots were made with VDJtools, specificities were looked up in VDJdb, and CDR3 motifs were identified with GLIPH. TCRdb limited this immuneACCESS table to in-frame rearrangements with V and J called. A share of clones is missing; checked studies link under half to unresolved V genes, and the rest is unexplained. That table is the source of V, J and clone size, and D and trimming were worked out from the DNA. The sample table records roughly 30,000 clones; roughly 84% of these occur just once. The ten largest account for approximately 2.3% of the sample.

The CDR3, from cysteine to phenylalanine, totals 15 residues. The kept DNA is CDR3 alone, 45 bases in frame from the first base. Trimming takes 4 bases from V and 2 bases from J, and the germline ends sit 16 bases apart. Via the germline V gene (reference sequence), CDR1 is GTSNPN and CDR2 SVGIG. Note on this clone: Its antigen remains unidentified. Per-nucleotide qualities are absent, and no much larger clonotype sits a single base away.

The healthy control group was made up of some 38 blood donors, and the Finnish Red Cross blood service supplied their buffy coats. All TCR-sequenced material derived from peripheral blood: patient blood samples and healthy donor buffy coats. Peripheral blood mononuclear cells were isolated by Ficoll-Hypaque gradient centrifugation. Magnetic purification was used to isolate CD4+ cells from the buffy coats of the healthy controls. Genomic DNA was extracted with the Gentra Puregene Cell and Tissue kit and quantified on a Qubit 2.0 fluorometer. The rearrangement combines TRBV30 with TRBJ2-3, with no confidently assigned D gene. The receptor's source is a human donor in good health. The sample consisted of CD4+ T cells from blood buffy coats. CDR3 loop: CAWKGRNPITDTQYF. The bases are TGTGCCTGGAAAGGAAGGAATCCTATCACAGATACGCAGTATTTT.